This TCR beta chain was sequenced in a study of blood T cell repertoires in COVID-19. As for the study in general: Samples taken during acute and convalescent COVID-19 were collected in the United States, Italy and Spain. In each case, the material was cDNA or gDNA derived from T cells, B-cell-depleted T cells, or PBMCs.

Germline CDR1 reads SGHAT; CDR2 reads FQNNGV. V trimming: 5 bases; J trimming: 7 bases; junction bases outside the gene matches: 6. The CDR3 spans 13 residues. The table came from immunoSEQ multiplex PCR; TCRdb's copy has only in-frame clones and leaves some out. The sample records 250,000 or so clones, 70% to 90% being singletons. Sequencing was performed on peripheral blood. This TCR was sampled from a woman in her seventies with active or convalescent COVID-19. V and J are TRBV11-2 and TRBJ2-7; 9 nucleotides agree with TRBD2. CDR3 sequence reads: CASSLTSGLEQYF. CDR3 nucleotides: TGTGCCAGCAGCCTGACTAGCGGTTTGGAGCAGTACTTC.